This record concerns one T cell receptor beta chain sequence. The sample belongs to a study of Ad26.COV2.S vaccination and SARS-CoV-2 variants. Sequencing used immunoSEQ multiplex PCR; TCRdb keeps in-frame clones, though not all of them. The sample lists 350,000 to 450,000 clones, approximately 91% occurring once. This sample's treatment: roughly 18 received Ad26.COV2.S at low or high dose, single or two shots; several received placebo; per-sample allocation not given. Specimens were obtained on day 63 following the first vaccine or placebo injection. With 6 bases removed from V and 4 bases from J, the gap between germline ends came to 13 bases. Germline loops: CDR1 MNHEY, CDR2 SVGAGI. CDR3 length equals 14 residues.

The material sequenced was peripheral blood, taken in a trial of Ad26.COV2.S vaccine versus placebo. The chain uses TRBV6-5 and TRBJ1-3; the D gene is possibly TRBD1 (5 bases). This receptor was taken from a person aged 18-60 years who received the Ad26.COV2.S COVID-19 vaccine or a placebo. Here the CDR3 DNA reads TGTGCCAGCAGACAAGGGGAGTACGGAAACACCATATATTTT. It is translated as CASRQGEYGNTIYF.